The following is a T cell receptor (beta chain) sequence with its context. The target of this receptor is not known. Each CD8+ T cell subset was flow-sorted in triplicate, with roughly 310,000 cells per subset placed directly into RLT lysis buffer. To keep memory contaminants out, a stringent definition of naive CD8+ T cells was applied: CD45RO-CCR7+CD27+CD95-. Standard density gradient centrifugation was used to isolate peripheral blood mononuclear cells from buffy coats. A FACSAria III was used to flow-sort naive CD8+ T cells into CXCR3-negative and CXCR3-positive populations. Total RNA was extracted from sorted cells using an RNeasy Mini Kit. This sample stems from a study of CXCR3-negative and CXCR3-positive naive CD8 T cells (dated by TCRdb to the late 2010s). Looking at the study overall: About 150 million TRB reads were obtained in total, roughly 1.5 +/- 0.3 million reads per library. The diversity and physicochemical repertoire analyses included ten to eleven donors pooled from two independent experiments. For the TRBV-TRBJ cluster analysis, the naive subsets came from 5 or 6 donors, while the memory cells came from 3 donors.

In the germline V gene, CDR1 corresponds to MDHEN and CDR2 to SYDVKM. The CDR3 goes from the cysteine to the phenylalanine over 13 residues. The DNA is not on file. The instrument given in TCRdb is NextSeq 550. The Human TCR Profiling Kit (MiLaboratory) was used to prepare UMI-labeled 5' RACE TRB cDNA libraries. The full amount of extracted RNA was used for cDNA synthesis, and the full amount of resulting cDNA was used for PCR amplification. Libraries were prepared in parallel with an identical number of PCR cycles. On the study's bioinformatics: About 54,000 +/- 9,700 unique UMI-labeled TRB cDNA molecules per library were extracted with MIGEC and MiXCR, with at least two reads per UMI required. Each library averaged 40,000 +/- 10,000 functional in-frame TRB CDR3 nucleotide clonotypes without stop codons. After downsampling to 5000 UMI-labeled TRB molecules per sample, diversity metrics, including normalized Shannon-Wiener and Chao1, were computed in VDJtools. VDJtools was used to calculate clonotype-size-weighted physicochemical properties of the central five CDR3 residues, namely interaction energy, strength, volume and Kidera factor 4. The reads went through TCRdb reprocessing, and each CDR3 protein sequence gets one entry with no DNA. TCRdb assigned the V and J calls; the authors' analysis was not used. This sample's table lists 150,000 to 170,000 distinct CDR3 sequences. 0.45% to 0.55% of the sample is in the top ten clones.

Broad study findings and their caveats: Because surface CD5, which is linked to self-reactivity in mice, was comparable between the naive subsets, TCR interaction strength was also inferred from TRB CDR3 physicochemical properties. Both naive subsets had comparably high repertoire diversity, while memory CD8+ T cells had much lower repertoire diversity. Compared with CXCR3-negative naive cells, CXCR3-positive naive cells had TRB CDR3s with higher hydrophobicity (lower Kidera factor 4), lower energy, and higher strength and volume indices. Naive CXCR3-negative and CXCR3-positive cells from the same donor showed similar TRBV-TRBJ usage, whereas memory cells showed distinct patterns. Freshly isolated PBMCs were used for most assays because CXCR3 expression went down partially after cryopreservation.

The source is a human donor in good health. Some clones in this sample may be carry-over from other donors' samples. Sequencing used naive CXCR3+ CD8+ T cells from blood. The meaning of the sample's cell subset or site label: CD45RO-CCR7+CD27+CD95- naive CD8+ T cells expressing CXCR3 (TNR3+). Here the chain combines TRBV28 and TRBJ2-7; TCRdb returns TRBD2, unconfirmable since there is no DNA. The CDR3 region reads CASNRASPYEQYF.